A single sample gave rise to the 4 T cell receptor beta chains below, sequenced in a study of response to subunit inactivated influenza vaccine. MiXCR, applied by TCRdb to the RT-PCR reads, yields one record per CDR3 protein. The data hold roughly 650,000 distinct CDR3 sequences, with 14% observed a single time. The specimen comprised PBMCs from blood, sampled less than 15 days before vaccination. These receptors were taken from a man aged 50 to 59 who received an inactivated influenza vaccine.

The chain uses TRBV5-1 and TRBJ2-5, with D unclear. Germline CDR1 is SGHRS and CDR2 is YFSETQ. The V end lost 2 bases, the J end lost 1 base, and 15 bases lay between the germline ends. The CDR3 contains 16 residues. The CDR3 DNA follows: TGCGCCAGCAGCTTAAACCCGGCGGACCGCCAAGAGACCCAGTACTTC. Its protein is CASSLNPADRQETQYF.

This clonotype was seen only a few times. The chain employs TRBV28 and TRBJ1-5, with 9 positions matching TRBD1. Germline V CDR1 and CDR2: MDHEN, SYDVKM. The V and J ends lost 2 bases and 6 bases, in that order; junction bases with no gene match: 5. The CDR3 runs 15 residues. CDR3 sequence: CASSLRGDRVQPQHF. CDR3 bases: TGTGCCAGCAGTTTACGGGGGGACAGGGTTCAGCCCCAGCATTTT. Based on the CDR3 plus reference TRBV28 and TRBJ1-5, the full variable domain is DVKVTQSSRYLVKRTGEKVFLECVQDMDHENMFWYRQDPGLGLRLIYFSYDVKMKEKGDIPEGYSVSREKKERFSLILESASTNQTSMYLCASSLRGDRVQPQHFGDGTRLSIL.

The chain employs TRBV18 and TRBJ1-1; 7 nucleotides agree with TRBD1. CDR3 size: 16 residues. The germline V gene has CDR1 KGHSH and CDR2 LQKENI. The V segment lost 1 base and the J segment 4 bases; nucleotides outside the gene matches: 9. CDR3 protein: CASSPQSVRGGTEAFF. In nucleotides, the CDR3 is TGTGCCAGCTCACCACAATCGGTCAGGGGGGGCACTGAAGCTTTCTTT.

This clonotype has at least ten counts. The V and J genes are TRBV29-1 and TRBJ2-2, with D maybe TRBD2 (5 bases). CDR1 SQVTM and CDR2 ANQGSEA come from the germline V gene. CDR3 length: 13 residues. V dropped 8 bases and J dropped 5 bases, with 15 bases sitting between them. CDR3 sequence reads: CSIRTLSTGELFF. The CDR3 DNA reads TGCAGCATACGGACTCTCTCAACCGGGGAGCTGTTTTTT.